This T cell receptor (beta chain) was recovered during a study of T cell responses to AZD1222 COVID-19 vaccine. The germline V gene encodes CDR1 SEHNR and CDR2 FQNEAQ (reference sequence). V shed 4 bases and J 6 bases; nucleotides not matched to a gene: 4. The CDR3 spans 15 residues. Repertoires were generated with immunoSEQ multiplex PCR, while TCRdb's copy carries only in-frame clones and drops some. This sample has roughly 150,000 clones, with 92% found just once. Pooled together were second doses at about 4 or about 12 weeks. This sequence joins TRBV7-9 and TRBJ2-7; 15 nucleotides agree with TRBD2. This TCR came from an adult who received the AZD1222 COVID-19 vaccine. Sequencing used peripheral blood, obtained 28 days after the second AZD1222 dose. CDR3 in amino acids: CASSSRGLAGGEQYF. The DNA of the CDR3 is TGTGCCAGCAGCTCCCGGGGACTAGCGGGAGGCGAGCAGTACTTC.